This TCR beta chain was retrieved from a study of human T cells and chemical hapten exposure. Study background: Yields of TCR per sample differed, chiefly owing to small differences in pooled library volume.

Time point: pre-sensitization, week 0. Treatment here: therapeutic diphenylcyclopropenone sensitization with weekly scalp DPC. This clonotype was seen repeatedly, ten times or more. TCRdb processed the RACE reads anew with MiXCR; each CDR3 protein has one entry. The sample carries roughly 81,000 distinct CDR3 sequences, 7.5% to 9.5% recorded once. The ends were cut back, 2 bases at V and 2 bases at J, with 11 bases in the middle. Per germline, CDR1 DFQATT and CDR2 SNEGSKA (reference sequence). CDR3 size: 14 residues. This receptor was identified in a man between 35 and 55 years old with alopecia areata. Some clones in this sample may be carry-over from other donors' samples. J is TRBJ2-3 and V is TRBV20-1, with TRBD2 as a possible D gene (6 bases). The specimen comprised whole blood, sampled in connection with sensitization to the hapten diphenylcyclopropenone (DPC). The CDR3 DNA sequence: TGCAGTGCTAGAAAGGGACTCAACACAGATACGCAGTATTTT. Protein sequence: CSARKGLNTDTQYF.